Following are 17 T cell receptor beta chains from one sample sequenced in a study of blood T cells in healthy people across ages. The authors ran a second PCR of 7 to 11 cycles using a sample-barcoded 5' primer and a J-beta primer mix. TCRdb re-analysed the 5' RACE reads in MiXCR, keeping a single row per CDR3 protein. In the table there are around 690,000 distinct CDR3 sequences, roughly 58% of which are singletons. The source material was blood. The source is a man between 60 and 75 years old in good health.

The CDR3 nucleotides read TGTGCCAGCAGTGAACAGACTTCTAGCACAGATACGCAGTACTTC. Translation gives CASSEQTSSTDTQYF. The chain has TRBV2 and TRBJ2-7, with D possibly being TRBD2 (5 bases). Trimming left V 2 bases short and J 9 bases short, with 20 bases between. Germline assignment: CDR1 SNHLY and CDR2 FYNNEI. CDR3 length: 15 residues.

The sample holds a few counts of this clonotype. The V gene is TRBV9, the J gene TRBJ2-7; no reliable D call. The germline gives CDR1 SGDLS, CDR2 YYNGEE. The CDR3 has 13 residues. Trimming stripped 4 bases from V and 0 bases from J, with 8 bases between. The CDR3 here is CASSQTNSYEQYF. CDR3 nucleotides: TGTGCCAGCAGCCAAACAAACTCCTACGAGCAGTACTTC.

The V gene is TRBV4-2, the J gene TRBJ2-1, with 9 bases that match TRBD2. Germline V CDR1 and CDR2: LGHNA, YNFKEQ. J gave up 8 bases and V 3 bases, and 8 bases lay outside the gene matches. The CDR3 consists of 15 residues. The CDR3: CASSQGGGAHHEQFF. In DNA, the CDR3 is TGTGCCAGCAGCCAGGGCGGGGGGGCACATCATGAGCAGTTCTTC.

Here the CDR3 DNA reads TGCGCCAGCAGCCAAGATACGGACGGGGGTACCTCAGATACGCAGTATTTT. Amino acids: CASSQDTDGGTSDTQYF. The J gene is TRBJ2-3, the V gene TRBV4-1; the D gene is possibly TRBD2 (6 bases). V was pared by 0 bases and J by 4 bases, with 17 bases between. CDR3 length: 17 amino acids. Looked up from germline, CDR1 is MGHRA and CDR2 is YSYEKL.

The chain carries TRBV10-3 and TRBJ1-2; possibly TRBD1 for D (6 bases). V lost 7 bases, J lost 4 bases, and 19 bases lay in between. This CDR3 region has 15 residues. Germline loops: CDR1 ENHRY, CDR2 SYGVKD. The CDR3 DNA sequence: TGTGCCATCACCCCGTCGGGGGGCAGTGGCTATGGCTACACCTTC. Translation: CAITPSGGSGYGYTF.

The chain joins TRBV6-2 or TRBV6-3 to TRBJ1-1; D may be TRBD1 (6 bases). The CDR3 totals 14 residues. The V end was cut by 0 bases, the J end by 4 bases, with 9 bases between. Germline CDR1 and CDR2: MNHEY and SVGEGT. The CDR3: CASSYSTGPTEAFF. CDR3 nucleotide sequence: TGTGCCAGCAGTTACTCAACAGGGCCCACTGAAGCTTTCTTT.

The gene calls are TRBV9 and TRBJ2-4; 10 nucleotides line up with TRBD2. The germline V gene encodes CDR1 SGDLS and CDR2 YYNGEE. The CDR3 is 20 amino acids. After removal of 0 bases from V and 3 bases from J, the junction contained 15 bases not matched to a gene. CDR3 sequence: CASSVDPGLASPTYKNIQYF. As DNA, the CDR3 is TGTGCCAGCAGCGTAGACCCGGGACTAGCGAGTCCCACCTACAAAAACATTCAGTACTTC.

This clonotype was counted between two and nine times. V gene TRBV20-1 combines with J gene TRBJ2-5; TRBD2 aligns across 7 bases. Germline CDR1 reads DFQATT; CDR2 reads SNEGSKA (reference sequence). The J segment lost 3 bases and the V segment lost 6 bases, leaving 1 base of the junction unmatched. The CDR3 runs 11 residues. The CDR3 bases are TGCAGTGCCGCGGGGGAAGAGACCCAGTACTTC. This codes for CSAAGEETQYF.

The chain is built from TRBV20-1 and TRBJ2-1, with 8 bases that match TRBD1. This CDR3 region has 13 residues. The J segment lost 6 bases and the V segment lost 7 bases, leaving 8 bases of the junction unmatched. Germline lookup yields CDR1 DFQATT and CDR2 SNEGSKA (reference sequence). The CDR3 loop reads CSDRGELSNEQFF. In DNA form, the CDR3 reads TGCAGTGACAGGGGGGAACTCAGCAATGAGCAGTTCTTC.

The CDR3 nucleotides read TGCAGCGTTGAATACTCGGACCAAGAGACCCAGTACTTC. Its protein is CSVEYSDQETQYF. V gene TRBV29-1 combines with J gene TRBJ2-5; D gene unclear. V was pared by 2 bases and J by 0 bases, with 7 bases between. The CDR3 totals 13 residues. From germline, CDR1 is SQVTM and CDR2 ANQGSEA.

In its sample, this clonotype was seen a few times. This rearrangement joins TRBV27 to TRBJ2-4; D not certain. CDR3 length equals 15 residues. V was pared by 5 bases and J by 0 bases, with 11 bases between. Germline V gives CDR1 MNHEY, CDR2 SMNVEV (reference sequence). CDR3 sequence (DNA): TGTGCCAGCAGTCCAAGTAGGCTAGCCAAAAACATTCAGTACTTC. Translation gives CASSPSRLAKNIQYF.

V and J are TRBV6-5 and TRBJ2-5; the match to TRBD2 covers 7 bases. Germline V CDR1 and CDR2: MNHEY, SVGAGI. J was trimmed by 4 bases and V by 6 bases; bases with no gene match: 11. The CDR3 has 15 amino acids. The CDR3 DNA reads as TGTGCCAGCAGGCTAAGTGCGGGGAGGGGAGAGACCCAGTACTTC. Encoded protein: CASRLSAGRGETQYF.

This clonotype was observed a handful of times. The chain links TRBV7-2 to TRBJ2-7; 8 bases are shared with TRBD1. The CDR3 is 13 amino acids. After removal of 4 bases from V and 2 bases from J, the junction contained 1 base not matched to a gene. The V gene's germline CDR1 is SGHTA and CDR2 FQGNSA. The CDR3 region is CASSWDRPYEQYF. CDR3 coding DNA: TGTGCCAGCAGCTGGGACAGGCCCTACGAGCAGTACTTC.

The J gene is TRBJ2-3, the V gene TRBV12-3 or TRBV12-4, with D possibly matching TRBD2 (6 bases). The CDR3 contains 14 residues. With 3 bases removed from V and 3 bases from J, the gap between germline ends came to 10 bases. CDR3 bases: TGTGCCAGCAGTTTTTGGAGGGAAACAGATACGCAGTATTTT. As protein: CASSFWRETDTQYF.

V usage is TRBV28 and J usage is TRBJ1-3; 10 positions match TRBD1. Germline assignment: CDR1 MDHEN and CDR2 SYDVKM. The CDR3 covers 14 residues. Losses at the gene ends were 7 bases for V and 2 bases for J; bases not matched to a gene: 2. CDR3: CASKTGGTGNTIYF. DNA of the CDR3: TGTGCCAGCAAGACAGGGGGCACTGGAAACACCATATATTTT.

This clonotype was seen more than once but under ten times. The CDR3 bases are TGCAGCGCGGGACAGGGATCGCCTGTGGGCGGGGGCTACACCTTC. Translated: CSAGQGSPVGGGYTF. The chain uses TRBV29-1 and TRBJ1-2, with 9 bases fitting TRBD1. Germline assignment: CDR1 SQVTM and CDR2 ANQGSEA. The CDR3 has 15 residues. Trimming cost V 7 bases and J 8 bases; bases outside gene matches: 17.

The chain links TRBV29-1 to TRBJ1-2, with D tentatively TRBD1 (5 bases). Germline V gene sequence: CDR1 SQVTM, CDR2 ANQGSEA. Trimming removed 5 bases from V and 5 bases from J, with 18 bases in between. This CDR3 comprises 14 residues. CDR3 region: CSVPQGLYNYGYTF. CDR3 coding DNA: TGCAGCGTTCCCCAGGGCCTCTATAATTATGGCTACACCTTC.